This T cell receptor (beta chain) derives from a study of beta chain features in type 1 diabetes. Findings of the study overall: Moderate but significant shortening of TCRB CDR3s was recorded in all four CD4+ subsets from Type 1 diabetes patients. In the patient group, naive, central memory and Treg TCRB repertoires seemed more alike than in the healthy donor group.

Notes on this clone: Its antigen is not identified.

Expressed TCRB transcripts were sequenced because the isolated RNA had all been reverse transcribed beforehand. Data came from immunoSEQ multiplex PCR; TCRdb stores just in-frame clones and leaves some out. The data hold 50,000 to 65,000 clones, with approximately 45% observed a single time. V lost 1 base to trimming and J lost 8 bases, with 12 bases between them. Germline V gene lookup returns CDR1 MNHEY and CDR2 SMNVEV (reference sequence). The CDR3 length is 14 residues. The sequence was collected from a man aged 30 to 39 with type 1 diabetes. The specimen sequenced was Tregs from blood. The chain is built from TRBV27 and TRBJ2-1; D is unresolved. DNA for the CDR3: TGTGCCAGCAGTTTATGGATCCGGCAGGATGAGCAGTTCTTC. Amino acids: CASSLWIRQDEQFF.